Sequencing of this TCR beta chain was carried out in a study of blood T cell repertoires in COVID-19. The protocol was immunoSEQ multiplex PCR, while the TCRdb copy is restricted to in-frame clones and leaves out a portion. The sample carries hundreds of thousands of clones, about 90% recorded once. Germline CDR1 is SGHTA and CDR2 is FQGNSA. With V trimmed by 3 bases and J by 4 bases, 6 bases remained unmatched. The CDR3 is made up of 16 amino acids. The V call is TRBV7-2, the J call TRBJ2-1; TRBD2 aligns across 10 bases. This receptor was taken from a woman aged 30 to 39 with COVID-19, enrolled during active disease. The specimen sequenced was peripheral blood. In nucleotides, the CDR3 is TGTGCCAGCAGCTTCTCTAGCGGGGGCCGATACAATGAGCAGTTCTTC. Translated, it gives CASSFSSGGRYNEQFF.